These 28 T cell receptor beta chains were sequenced from one sample in a study of human T cells and chemical hapten exposure listed by TCRdb under 2021. Library generation was performed with RACE. The sequencer listed for this sample is NextSeq 500. TCRdb applied fastp at Q25 and MiXCR to the public reads, then kept only in-frame beta chains. Each CDR3 protein gets just one entry, which takes the most common genes and DNA from the rows behind it. For this sample the table gives 120,000 or so distinct CDR3 sequences, of which roughly 13% were detected only once. The ten largest clones capture 0.92% of the sample. The sample's time point label, in plain terms: patch test 1, 2 weeks after DPC sensitization. The sample's treatment or condition label is to be understood as: therapeutic diphenylcyclopropenone sensitization with weekly scalp DPC. The sample was whole blood, taken in connection with sensitization to the hapten diphenylcyclopropenone (DPC). The receptors here all came from a man aged 18 to 29 with alopecia areata. Some clones in this sample may be carry-over from other donors' samples.

V usage is TRBV4-1 and J usage is TRBJ1-6; no reliable D call. This CDR3 has 17 residues. V was shortened by 1 base and J by 0 bases, with 10 bases between the two germline ends. The germline V gene has CDR1 MGHRA and CDR2 YSYEKL. The CDR3 loop is CASSQGGRSSYNSPLHF. CDR3 nucleotides: TGCGCCAGCAGCCAAGGCGGCAGGAGCTCCTATAATTCACCCCTCCACTTT.

This clonotype turned up a few times. The gene calls are TRBV20-1 and TRBJ2-1, with D possibly called TRBD1 or TRBD2 (5 bases each). The CDR3 is 16 residues long. In germline, CDR1 is DFQATT, CDR2 SNEGSKA (reference sequence). With 6 bases removed from V and 2 bases from J, the gap between germline ends came to 20 bases. CDR3: CSAGETVAVTYNEQFF. In nucleotides, the CDR3 is TGCAGTGCGGGGGAGACAGTGGCCGTTACCTACAATGAGCAGTTCTTC.

This clonotype was detected only a few times. V gene TRBV6-6 combines with J gene TRBJ1-5; 9 bases align to TRBD1. CDR3 length: 15 residues. Looked up from germline, CDR1 is MNHNY and CDR2 is SVGAGI (reference sequence). The junction had 7 bases not matched to a gene; V was cut back by 6 bases and J by 4 bases. CDR3 protein: CASRPGQGENQPQHF. CDR3 DNA sequence: TGTGCCAGCAGACCGGGACAGGGAGAGAATCAGCCCCAGCATTTT.

At least ten counts were recorded for this clonotype. V and J are TRBV11-2 and TRBJ1-1; D possibly corresponds to TRBD1 (5 bases). The CDR3 runs to 15 residues. Germline CDR1 reads SGHAT; CDR2 reads FQNNGV. The V gene lost 8 bases and the J gene lost 4 bases, with 20 bases spanning the gap. The CDR3 here is CASWKQGGGRTEAFF. CDR3 bases: TGTGCCAGCTGGAAGCAGGGCGGAGGTCGCACTGAAGCTTTCTTT.

In DNA form, the CDR3 reads TGCAGCGTTGTGGGACAGGCTACCGAGCAGTACTTC. The encoded protein is CSVVGQATEQYF. The V call is TRBV29-1, the J call TRBJ2-7; TRBD1 matches 8 bases. The germline CDR1 and CDR2 sequences are SQVTM and ANQGSEA. Trimming removed 4 bases from V and 6 bases from J; junction bases left unmatched: 5. The CDR3 covers 12 residues.

The chain uses TRBV20-1 and TRBJ2-1; D is unresolved. The CDR3 consists of 13 residues. Germline V gives CDR1 DFQATT, CDR2 SNEGSKA (reference sequence). V was pared by 6 bases and J by 2 bases, with 11 bases between. Written as DNA, the CDR3 is TGCAGTGCCCTCCCCCTTACCTACAATGAGCAGTTCTTC. It codes for CSALPLTYNEQFF.

This clonotype was seen ten or more times. V and J are TRBV28 and TRBJ1-5, with D possibly being TRBD1 (5 bases). The germline V and J ends were trimmed by 6 bases and 1 base, with 7 bases remaining between them. In germline, CDR1 is MDHEN, CDR2 SYDVKM. CDR3 length equals 13 residues. CDR3 residues: CASRRDSNQPQHF. The CDR3 DNA follows: TGTGCCAGCAGGCGGGACAGCAATCAGCCCCAGCATTTT.

This clonotype was seen repeatedly, ten times or more. The chain employs TRBV6-2 or TRBV6-3 and TRBJ1-5, with D perhaps TRBD1 (6 bases). CDR3 length: 15 amino acids. From germline, CDR1 is MNHEY and CDR2 SVGEGT. V gave up 0 bases and J gave up 6 bases, with 12 bases separating them. CDR3 loop: CASSYSSTGTQPQHF. In DNA form, the CDR3 reads TGTGCCAGCAGTTACTCTTCGACAGGTACTCAGCCCCAGCATTTT.

This clonotype showed up just a few times. J is TRBJ2-2 and V is TRBV19; D is unresolved. This CDR3 spans 14 amino acids. Germline values: CDR1 LNHDA, CDR2 SQIVND (reference sequence). The ends were cut back, 1 base at V and 2 bases at J, with 5 bases in the middle. The DNA for the CDR3 is TGTGCCAGTAGTATAGGCAGAAACACCGGGGAGCTGTTTTTT. It translates to CASSIGRNTGELFF.

This rearrangement joins TRBV6-2 or TRBV6-3 to TRBJ1-1; D may be TRBD1 (5 bases). Trimming shortened V by 6 bases and J by 11 bases, and 13 bases separated the two germline ends. This CDR3 is 11 amino acids long. CDR1 is MNHEY, CDR2 SVGEGT, per germline. For the CDR3, the DNA is TGTGCCAGCAGCCCGCCGGGGCGGGCTTTCTTT. It translates to CASSPPGRAFF.

The chain uses TRBV3-1 and TRBJ2-3; D is undetermined. Trimming took 2 bases from V and 6 from J, leaving 15 bases between them. CDR3 length: 15 residues. Germline V lookup: CDR1 LGHDT, CDR2 YNNKEL (reference sequence). The DNA of the CDR3 is TGTGCCAGCAGCCAACCGGCCCTCCGATATGATACGCAGTATTTT. The encoded protein is CASSQPALRYDTQYF.

This clonotype was picked up many times. The chain joins TRBV6-4 to TRBJ1-1; D is ambiguous. Germline V lookup: CDR1 MRHNA, CDR2 SNTAGT. The CDR3 has 13 residues. With 0 bases removed from V and 7 bases from J, the gap between germline ends came to 9 bases. The CDR3 region has the DNA TGTGCCAGCAGTGACTCGTGGGGAAGTGAAGCTTTCTTT. Amino acid sequence: CASSDSWGSEAFF.

The gene calls are TRBV3-1 and TRBJ2-3; D is unresolved. V was clipped by 2 bases and J by 4 bases, with 7 bases between them. Germline assignment: CDR1 LGHDT and CDR2 YNNKEL (reference sequence). The CDR3 contains 13 residues. CDR3 amino acids: CASSQTGSDTQYF. As DNA, the CDR3 is TGTGCCAGCAGCCAAACGGGCTCAGATACGCAGTATTTT.

J is TRBJ2-2 and V is TRBV9, with 7 bases that match TRBD1. This CDR3 has 16 amino acids. Germline CDR1 and CDR2: SGDLS and YYNGEE. After removal of 1 base from V and 3 bases from J, the junction contained 6 bases not matched to a gene. CDR3 coding DNA: TGTGCCAGCAGCGTATTGGCAGGGGGTGACACCGGGGAGCTGTTTTTT. It codes for CASSVLAGGDTGELFF.

In this sample, this clonotype turned up many times. The V and J genes are TRBV2 and TRBJ2-6, with D maybe TRBD2 (6 bases). V was trimmed by 7 bases and J by 1 base, leaving 8 bases between them. Germline values: CDR1 SNHLY, CDR2 FYNNEI. This CDR3 is built from 14 residues. CDR3 bases: TGTGCCAGCATGCGGGGTTCTGGGGCCAACGTCCTGACTTTC. Translation gives CASMRGSGANVLTF.

This clonotype was counted a few times. The chain combines TRBV9 with TRBJ2-3; D is unclear. Germline CDR1 is SGDLS and CDR2 is YYNGEE. Trimming shortened V by 0 bases and J by 0 bases, and 5 bases separated the two germline ends. CDR3 length: 14 amino acids. The CDR3 is CASSVGRSTDTQYF. CDR3 sequence (DNA): TGTGCCAGCAGCGTAGGCAGAAGCACAGATACGCAGTATTTT.

This chain joins TRBV6-5 and TRBJ1-4, with no clear D. Germline V gives CDR1 MNHEY, CDR2 SVGAGI. V lost 2 bases and J 1 base, leaving 5 bases between the germline ends. The CDR3 is 14 residues long. The CDR3 region is CASSYRRTNEKLFF. CDR3 nucleotide sequence: TGTGCCAGCAGTTACCGGCGAACTAATGAAAAACTGTTTTTT.

The gene calls are TRBV10-3 and TRBJ2-3, with 10 bases matching TRBD1. The CDR3 has 14 amino acids. CDR1 and CDR2 (germline): ENHRY, SYGVKD. V shed 4 bases and J 3 bases; nucleotides not matched to a gene: 1. For the CDR3, the DNA is TGTGCCATCAGTGCGGGACAGGGGACAGATACGCAGTATTTT. Translated, it gives CAISAGQGTDTQYF.

This clonotype came up a few times. The CDR3 loop reads CASSLAPGRARDTEAFF. In DNA, the CDR3 is TGTGCCAGCAGCTTAGCCCCGGGACGGGCCCGGGACACTGAAGCTTTCTTT. The chain carries TRBV7-7 and TRBJ1-1, with a tentative D call TRBD1 (5 bases). CDR1 SSHAT and CDR2 FNYEAQ come from the germline V gene (reference sequence). The germline V and J ends were trimmed by 0 bases and 3 bases, with 17 bases remaining between them. There are 17 residues in the CDR3.

This clonotype occurred many times. This chain uses TRBV29-1 with TRBJ1-1; 7 bases are a match to TRBD1. The junction had 5 bases not matched to a gene; V was cut back by 7 bases and J by 0 bases. CDR1 is SQVTM and CDR2 is ANQGSEA in the germline V gene. The CDR3 sequence is 13 residues long. The CDR3: CSAGGSMNTEAFF. For the CDR3, the DNA is TGCAGCGCAGGGGGTTCCATGAACACTGAAGCTTTCTTT.

This clonotype was counted at least ten times. This chain links TRBV20-1 with TRBJ2-7, with no clear D. The germline V gene encodes CDR1 DFQATT and CDR2 SNEGSKA (reference sequence). With 3 bases removed from V and 6 bases from J, the gap between germline ends came to 9 bases. The CDR3 covers 11 residues. In nucleotides, the CDR3 is TGCAGTGCTAGTAACTACGTCGAGCAGTACTTC. Residues: CSASNYVEQYF.

The rearrangement uses TRBV28 and TRBJ2-7; D remains unclear. The germline V and J ends were trimmed by 7 bases and 3 bases, with 10 bases remaining between them. The CDR3 has 12 residues. Germline V gene data show CDR1 as MDHEN and CDR2 as SYDVKM. The CDR3 loop reads CASNSPNYEQYF. The DNA for the CDR3 is TGTGCCAGCAACTCGCCCAACTACGAGCAGTACTTC.

This clonotype was seen many times. V usage is TRBV6-2 or TRBV6-3 and J usage is TRBJ2-2, with D maybe TRBD1 (5 bases). The germline CDR1 and CDR2 sequences are MNHEY and SVGEGT. V was clipped by 2 bases and J by 1 base, with 14 bases between them. The CDR3 extends over 17 amino acids. The CDR3 DNA reads as TGTGCCAGCAGTTACCTCCCCCCTGACAGGAACACCGGGGAGCTGTTTTTT. Residues: CASSYLPPDRNTGELFF.

In this sample, this clonotype turned up many times. The chain carries TRBV5-5 and TRBJ2-7, with D possibly matching TRBD1 (5 bases). Germline V gene data show CDR1 as SGHKS and CDR2 as YYEKEE (reference sequence). The V and J ends lost 4 bases and 4 bases respectively, with 9 bases between them. There are 12 residues in the CDR3. This CDR3 is CASSPDRYEQYF. The DNA for the CDR3 is TGTGCCAGCAGCCCTGACAGATACGAGCAGTACTTC.

The genes are TRBV12-3 or TRBV12-4 and TRBJ2-6, with D unresolved. V gave up 5 bases and J gave up 1 base, with 3 bases separating them. The CDR3 sequence is 13 residues long. The CDR3 sequence: CASSISGANVLTF. CDR3 DNA sequence: TGTGCCAGCAGTATATCTGGGGCCAACGTCCTGACTTTC.

This clonotype appeared a few times. This sequence joins TRBV12-3 or TRBV12-4 and TRBJ2-3; D possibly uses TRBD1 or TRBD2 (5 bases each). The CDR3 covers 13 residues. V gave up 7 bases and J gave up 6 bases, with 14 bases separating them. The CDR3 here is CASNNPGTDTQYF. DNA of the CDR3: TGTGCCAGCAATAACCCAGGGACGGATACGCAGTATTTT.

This clonotype was counted only a few times. J is TRBJ2-1 and V is TRBV10-2; D perhaps matches TRBD1 (6 bases). V gave up 7 bases and J gave up 0 bases, with 13 bases separating them. The germline CDR1 and CDR2 sequences are WSHSY and SAAADI. The CDR3 sequence is 15 residues long. In nucleotides, the CDR3 is TGCGCCAGCACCTGGACAGAGAACTCCTACAATGAGCAGTTCTTC. Its protein product is CASTWTENSYNEQFF.

The genes are TRBV27 and TRBJ2-5, with 15 bases identical to TRBD2. The CDR3 has 20 residues. The V gene's germline CDR1 is MNHEY and CDR2 SMNVEV (reference sequence). V dropped 5 bases and J dropped 4; count of bases not matched to a gene: 17. The CDR3 here is CASSPRRTSGGATDRETQYF. Here the CDR3 DNA reads TGTGCCAGCAGTCCACGTCGGACTAGCGGGGGGGCCACTGATAGAGAGACCCAGTACTTC.